These 16 T cell receptor beta chains originate from one sample sequenced in a study of post-analysis software for immune sequencing data. General study findings and limits: Elevated frequency relative to controls characterized 4 or 5 TRBV segments in patients, TRBV5-6, TRBV5-1 and TRBV20-1 among them.

cDNA libraries of TCR beta carried unique molecular identifiers. TCRdb re-called the PCR reads through MiXCR, storing one row per CDR3 protein. Of roughly 600,000 distinct CDR3 sequences listed, roughly 45% are singletons. These receptors have no known antigen. Sequencing used blood. Receptors were obtained from a girl between 10 and 17 years old with multiple sclerosis.

The table lists this clonotype with a few counts. V usage is TRBV20-1 and J usage is TRBJ2-1; TRBD1 matches at 8 bases. The CDR3 runs 15 residues. Germline V lookup: CDR1 DFQATT, CDR2 SNEGSKA (reference sequence). J was trimmed by 4 bases and V by 5 bases; bases with no gene match: 10. CDR3: CSALYTGGIYNEQFF. CDR3 DNA: TGCAGTGCTCTATACACAGGGGGGATTTACAATGAGCAGTTCTTC.

The chain has TRBV7-3 and TRBJ2-5; a weak D match, TRBD1 (6 bases). Germline V gives CDR1 SGHTA, CDR2 FQGTGA. Trimming shortened V by 0 bases and J by 3 bases, and 8 bases separated the two germline ends. The CDR3 sequence is 14 residues long. Here the CDR3 reads CASSLTGAEETQYF. DNA of the CDR3: TGTGCCAGCAGCTTAACGGGGGCGGAAGAGACCCAGTACTTC.

CDR3 in DNA: TGTGCCAGCAGTTACGACCCCAGCTCCTACAATGAGCAGTTCTTC. Translated: CASSYDPSSYNEQFF. The chain is built from TRBV6-5 and TRBJ2-1, with no clear D. The CDR3 totals 15 residues. The V end lost 2 bases, the J end lost 0 bases, and 8 bases lay between the germline ends. Germline CDR1 MNHEY, CDR2 SVGAGI.

This clonotype was seen only a few times. The rearrangement links TRBV4-2 to TRBJ1-5, with D unresolved. V was pared by 0 bases and J by 4 bases, with 7 bases between. The length of the CDR3 is 14 residues. Germline CDR1 LGHNA, CDR2 YNFKEQ. The CDR3 region has the DNA TGTGCCAGCAGCCAAGAGGGCATTAATCAGCCCCAGCATTTT. Protein: CASSQEGINQPQHF.

Here the CDR3 reads CASSKGGEWGNEQFF. The CDR3 bases are TGTGCCAGCAGCAAGGGTGGGGAATGGGGCAATGAGCAGTTCTTC. This chain connects TRBV9 to TRBJ2-1; D gene unclear. V lost 4 bases and J 6 bases, leaving 17 bases between the germline ends. Germline lookup yields CDR1 SGDLS and CDR2 YYNGEE. The CDR3 is 15 residues long.

The chain carries TRBV29-1 and TRBJ1-4, with TRBD1 as a possible D gene (5 bases). This CDR3 is 16 amino acids long. V lost 1 base and J lost 3, with 15 bases in between. In germline, CDR1 is SQVTM, CDR2 ANQGSEA. CDR3 loop: CSVEGWDSGPNEKLFF. The CDR3 DNA reads as TGCAGCGTTGAAGGGTGGGACTCAGGGCCTAATGAAAAACTGTTTTTT.

This clonotype came up once. The rearrangement joins TRBV4-1 to TRBJ2-1, with D possibly being TRBD1 or TRBD2 (6 bases each). CDR3 length: 16 residues. The germline CDR1 and CDR2 sequences are MGHRA and YSYEKL. Trimming cost V 5 bases and J 6 bases, with 20 bases left between them. Here the CDR3 DNA reads TGCGCCAGCAGCACACCGGGGGCGGGGAGGTTCAATGAGCAGTTCTTC. Translated, it gives CASSTPGAGRFNEQFF.

This chain's CDR3 is CASSLEVRGSSYEQYF. The CDR3 nucleotides read TGTGCCAGCAGCTTAGAGGTGAGGGGATCCTCCTACGAGCAGTACTTC. V gene TRBV7-9 combines with J gene TRBJ2-7, with D perhaps given as TRBD1 or TRBD2 (5 bases each). Per germline, CDR1 SEHNR and CDR2 FQNEAQ (reference sequence). Trimming pared 1 base from V and 0 bases from J, leaving 13 bases between. The CDR3 totals 16 residues.

The CDR3 DNA is TGTGCCAGCAGCAGCCGCCTAGAGGAGTACTTC. Translating it yields CASSSRLEEYF. V usage is TRBV11-1 and J usage is TRBJ2-4, with D unresolved. This CDR3 is built from 11 residues. The germline V gene encodes CDR1 SGHAT and CDR2 FQDESV (reference sequence). The ends were cut back, 5 bases at V and 14 bases at J, with 13 bases in the middle. The full variable domain, its missing parts supplied by reference TRBV11-1 and TRBJ2-4, is EAEVAQSPRYKITEKSQAVAFWCDPISGHATLYWYRQILGQGPELLVQFQDESVVDDSQLPKDRFSAERLKGVDSTLKIQPAELGDSAMYLCASSSRLEEYFGAGTRLSVL.

The V gene is TRBV7-2, the J gene TRBJ2-1; possible D gene TRBD2, 6 bases. CDR1 and CDR2 (germline): SGHTA, FQGNSA. V lost 2 bases and J lost 8, with 16 bases in between. The CDR3 consists of 15 residues. In DNA form, the CDR3 reads TGTGCCAGCAGCTTATTTTCGGGAGCGGGTTATGAGCAGTTCTTC. Its translation: CASSLFSGAGYEQFF.

This clonotype has just one count. The gene calls are TRBV27 and TRBJ1-1; the D is unclear. Trimming stripped 5 bases from V and 6 bases from J, with 13 bases between. CDR1 MNHEY and CDR2 SMNVEV come from the germline V gene (reference sequence). The CDR3 has 13 residues. The DNA of the CDR3 is TGTGCCAGCAGTCTTACGAGGATCTCTGAAGCTTTCTTT. It is translated as CASSLTRISEAFF.

Only a few counts were recorded for this clonotype. The chain has TRBV5-1 and TRBJ2-1, with D hard to call. CDR1 SGHRS and CDR2 YFSETQ come from the germline V gene. The ends were cut back, 0 bases at V and 1 base at J, with 8 bases in the middle. The CDR3 runs to 15 residues. CDR3 in DNA: TGCGCCAGCAGCTTGGAGTCAGAGTCCTACAATGAGCAGTTCTTC. As protein: CASSLESESYNEQFF.

The chain carries TRBV2 and TRBJ2-5; 9 bases align to TRBD2. The CDR3 is 16 amino acids. V lost 8 bases and J lost 3; bases outside the gene matches: 13. CDR1 is SNHLY and CDR2 is FYNNEI in the germline V gene. The CDR3 here is CASHPRGVAGEETQYF. For the CDR3, the DNA is TGTGCCAGCCATCCAAGGGGGGTAGCGGGAGAAGAGACCCAGTACTTC.

This clonotype came up many times. This chain connects TRBV6-1 to TRBJ2-1; D not resolved. The CDR3 runs 13 residues. V was trimmed by 0 bases and J by 5 bases, leaving 5 bases between them. Germline CDR1 is MNHNS and CDR2 is SASEGT. CDR3 in DNA: TGTGCCAGCAGTGAAGCGGAGAACAATGAGCAGTTCTTC. Translation: CASSEAENNEQFF.

This chain connects TRBV12-3 or TRBV12-4 to TRBJ1-4; no clear D. CDR3 length equals 13 residues. V was cut by 2 bases and J by 11 bases, with 12 bases left in between. The CDR3 bases are TGTGCCAGCAGTTTATTAGGGCGGGAGAAACTGTTTTTT. Translation: CASSLLGREKLFF.

This clonotype was picked up a small number of times. Compared with germline, one end of the junction differs, possibly owing to a read error. J is TRBJ2-1 and V is TRBV3-1, with D unresolved. The CDR3 is 11 residues long. Germline V gene data show CDR1 as LGHDT and CDR2 as YNNKEL (reference sequence). CDR3 residues: CASTQANEQFF. The CDR3 coding sequence is TGTGCCAGCACCCAAGCGAATGAGCAGTTCTTC.